Listed here is a single T cell receptor beta chain. Original handling: From reference gene primer amplification, estimates of nucleated cell counts were derived. Assay: immunoSEQ multiplex PCR; the TCRdb copy retains only in-frame clones and omits some. Clone size and the V and J calls come from that table; the DNA yielded D and trimming. The sample records under 100,000 clones, roughly 90% being singletons. The data are from a study of blood T cell repertoires in COVID-19. Study context: Acute-phase and convalescent COVID-19 samples originated in the United States, Italy and Spain.

V shed 2 bases and J 0 bases; nucleotides not matched to a gene: 3. This CDR3 has 17 residues. CDR1 is MNHEY, CDR2 SVGEGT, per germline. Sample: peripheral blood. This chain links TRBV6-2 or TRBV6-3 with TRBJ2-4; 11 bases agree with TRBD2. The source is a man aged 60 to 75 with COVID-19, enrolled during active disease. Written as DNA, the CDR3 is TGTGCCAGCAGTTACCGTCTAGCGGGGGGAGCCAAAAACATTCAGTACTTC. Residues: CASSYRLAGGAKNIQYF.